The rows below give T cell receptor beta chains drawn from one sample of a study of cytomegalovirus exposure and HLA in healthy donors. Clones were sequenced by immunoSEQ multiplex PCR, and TCRdb holds only the in-frame ones, with some missing. Of hundreds of thousands of clones in the sample, approximately 83% were seen once. The sequenced material came from PBMCs. These receptors were collected from a boy aged 2 to 10 in good health and CMV-seronegative. Each CDR3 is given with its conserved first and last residue. The D gene is left open where the match is weak. Where a row states a size, it is once, few, many or the class of an expanded clone; other rows omit it.

CDR3 protein: CASSFPGGYTF
CDR3 DNA: TGTGCCAGCAGTTTTCCAGGCGGCTACACCTTC
D gene: .
V gene: TRBV6-6
J gene: TRBJ1-2
clone size: few

CDR3 protein: CASSFRTPYSNQPQHF
CDR3 DNA: TGTGCCAGCAGTTTTAGGACACCTTATAGCAATCAGCCCCAGCATTTT
D gene: .
V gene: TRBV27
J gene: TRBJ1-5
clone size: .

CDR3 protein: CASSIADRVNSPLHF
CDR3 DNA: TGTGCCAGTAGTATAGCGGACAGAGTAAATTCACCCCTCCACTTT
D gene: .
V gene: TRBV19
J gene: TRBJ1-6
clone size: .

CDR3 protein: CASSLIGRGYGYTF
CDR3 DNA: TGTGCCAGCAGCCTGATTGGGAGGGGCTATGGCTACACCTTC
D gene: .
V gene: TRBV11-1
J gene: TRBJ1-2
clone size: .

CDR3 protein: CASSYSGVGGEPQHF
CDR3 DNA: TGTGCCAGCAGTTACTCGGGCGTTGGGGGGGAGCCCCAGCATTTT
D gene: .
V gene: TRBV6-6
J gene: TRBJ1-5
clone size: .

CDR3 protein: CASSETGGSGYTF
CDR3 DNA: TGTGCCAGCAGCGAGACAGGGGGCTCGGGCTACACCTTC
D gene: TRBD1
V gene: TRBV7-6
J gene: TRBJ1-2
clone size: once

CDR3 protein: CASSVAQGQPYGYTF
CDR3 DNA: TGTGCCAGCAGCGTAGCTCAGGGACAACCTTATGGCTACACCTTC
D gene: .
V gene: TRBV9
J gene: TRBJ1-2
clone size: .

CDR3 protein: CASSLTRGYGYTF
CDR3 DNA: TGTGCCAGCAGCCTCACTCGGGGCTATGGCTACACCTTC
D gene: .
V gene: TRBV9
J gene: TRBJ1-2
clone size: .

CDR3 protein: CASSHSGRENTIYF
CDR3 DNA: TGTGCCAGCAGCCACAGTGGGCGGGAAAACACCATATATTTT
D gene: .
V gene: TRBV4-2
J gene: TRBJ1-3
clone size: .

CDR3 protein: CASSTGASFDQPQHF
CDR3 DNA: TGTGCCAGCAGTACAGGGGCATCCTTCGATCAGCCCCAGCATTTT
D gene: TRBD1
V gene: TRBV9
J gene: TRBJ1-5
clone size: .

CDR3 protein: CASTRGDRAYGYTF
CDR3 DNA: TGTGCCAGCACTAGGGGGGACAGGGCCTATGGCTACACCTTC
D gene: TRBD1
V gene: TRBV11-2
J gene: TRBJ1-2
clone size: .

CDR3 protein: CASSEPWGPRETQYF
CDR3 DNA: TGTGCCAGCAGTGAGCCTTGGGGCCCTCGAGAGACCCAGTACTTC
D gene: .
V gene: TRBV2
J gene: TRBJ2-5
clone size: .

CDR3 protein: CASAGETQYF
CDR3 DNA: TGTGCCAGCGCGGGGGAGACCCAGTACTTC
D gene: .
V gene: TRBV11-2
J gene: TRBJ2-5
clone size: .

CDR3 protein: CVSSDAGVSSGELFF
CDR3 DNA: TGTGTCAGCAGCGACGCGGGAGTTTCCTCCGGGGAGCTGTTTTTT
D gene: TRBD2
V gene: TRBV14
J gene: TRBJ2-2
clone size: .

CDR3 protein: CASSEQGAGETQYF
CDR3 DNA: TGTGCCAGCAGTGAACAGGGGGCAGGCGAGACCCAGTACTTC
D gene: TRBD1
V gene: TRBV6-1
J gene: TRBJ2-5
clone size: .

CDR3 protein: CASSLLASYNEQFF
CDR3 DNA: TGTGCCAGCAGTTTACTAGCCTCCTACAATGAGCAGTTCTTC
D gene: .
V gene: TRBV27
J gene: TRBJ2-1
clone size: .

CDR3 protein: CASHHRQGTNEKLFF
CDR3 DNA: TGTGCCAGCCACCACCGACAGGGAACTAATGAAAAACTGTTTTTT
D gene: TRBD1
V gene: TRBV18
J gene: TRBJ1-4
clone size: .

CDR3 protein: CASSQSVGGDANNEQFF
CDR3 DNA: TGCGCCAGCAGTCAATCAGTAGGCGGCGACGCAAACAATGAGCAGTTCTTC
D gene: .
V gene: TRBV23-1
J gene: TRBJ2-1
clone size: .

CDR3 protein: CAWSVQGLQQYF
CDR3 DNA: TGTGCCTGGAGTGTACAGGGGTTGCAGCAGTACTTC
D gene: TRBD1
V gene: TRBV30
J gene: TRBJ2-7
clone size: .

CDR3 protein: CSMRQGGTDTQYF
CDR3 DNA: TGCAGTATGCGTCAGGGGGGCACAGATACGCAGTATTTT
D gene: TRBD1
V gene: TRBV29-1
J gene: TRBJ2-3
clone size: .

CDR3 protein: CASSSGAGELFF
CDR3 DNA: TGTGCCAGCTCCTCCGGGGCCGGGGAGCTGTTTTTT
D gene: .
V gene: TRBV7-6
J gene: TRBJ2-2
clone size: .

CDR3 protein: CAWSSTSGVTQYF
CDR3 DNA: TGTGCCTGGAGTTCGACTAGCGGGGTGACCCAGTACTTC
D gene: TRBD2
V gene: TRBV30
J gene: TRBJ2-5
clone size: .

CDR3 protein: CASSYDTGHPFGYTF
CDR3 DNA: TGTGCCAGCAGTTACGACACAGGGCATCCATTCGGCTACACCTTC
D gene: .
V gene: TRBV6-5
J gene: TRBJ1-2
clone size: .

CDR3 protein: CASSWGVYNEKLFF
CDR3 DNA: TGTGCCAGCAGCTGGGGGGTCTATAATGAAAAACTGTTTTTT
D gene: .
V gene: TRBV7-2
J gene: TRBJ1-4
clone size: .

CDR3 protein: CASSRLTGTSGLF
CDR3 DNA: TGTGCCAGCAGCCGACTTACCGGGACTAGCGGCCTTTTT
D gene: TRBD2
V gene: TRBV13
J gene: TRBJ2-3
clone size: .

CDR3 protein: CASSLVVADRPNEQFF
CDR3 DNA: TGCGCCAGCAGCTTGGTCGTCGCTGACAGACCCAATGAGCAGTTCTTC
D gene: .
V gene: TRBV5-1
J gene: TRBJ2-1
clone size: .

CDR3 protein: CAWSVGRGSYEQYF
CDR3 DNA: TGTGCCTGGAGTGTAGGGCGGGGCTCCTACGAGCAGTACTTC
D gene: .
V gene: TRBV30
J gene: TRBJ2-7
clone size: .

CDR3 protein: CASSLGQYSNQPQHF
CDR3 DNA: TGTGCCAGCAGCTTAGGACAGTATAGCAATCAGCCCCAGCATTTT
D gene: .
V gene: TRBV13
J gene: TRBJ1-5
clone size: .

CDR3 protein: CASSLVGGGGEQYF
CDR3 DNA: TGTGCCAGCAGCTTGGTTGGTGGCGGGGGCGAGCAGTACTTC
D gene: TRBD2
V gene: TRBV5-6
J gene: TRBJ2-7
clone size: few

CDR3 protein: CASSLTGSQPQHF
CDR3 DNA: TGTGCCAGCAGTCTGACAGGGTCCCAGCCCCAGCATTTT
D gene: TRBD1
V gene: TRBV2
J gene: TRBJ1-5
clone size: few

CDR3 protein: CASSLLAGGPTDTQYF
CDR3 DNA: TGTGCCAGCAGTTTACTTGCGGGGGGGCCCACAGATACGCAGTATTTT
D gene: TRBD2
V gene: TRBV27
J gene: TRBJ2-3
clone size: .

CDR3 protein: CASSVGGENYGYTF
CDR3 DNA: TGTGCCAGCAGCGTCGGAGGGGAGAACTATGGCTACACCTTC
D gene: .
V gene: TRBV9
J gene: TRBJ1-2
clone size: .

CDR3 protein: CASSQAQGYSPLHF
CDR3 DNA: TGTGCCAGCAGCCAAGCGCAGGGTTATTCACCCCTCCACTTT
D gene: .
V gene: TRBV14
J gene: TRBJ1-6
clone size: .

CDR3 protein: CASSGTELNTEAFF
CDR3 DNA: TGCGCCAGCAGCGGGACAGAATTGAACACTGAAGCTTTCTTT
D gene: TRBD1
V gene: TRBV5-1
J gene: TRBJ1-1
clone size: .

CDR3 protein: CASSLSGGRADTQYF
CDR3 DNA: TGCGCCAGCAGCCTTAGCGGCGGGAGGGCCGATACGCAGTATTTT
D gene: TRBD2
V gene: TRBV4-1
J gene: TRBJ2-3
clone size: .

CDR3 protein: CASSPKTGWAQTQYF
CDR3 DNA: TGTGCCAGCAGCCCAAAGACAGGGTGGGCCCAGACCCAGTACTTC
D gene: TRBD1
V gene: TRBV7-2
J gene: TRBJ2-5
clone size: .

CDR3 protein: CASSLGGLAGGLQETQYF
CDR3 DNA: TGTGCCAGCAGCTTAGGCGGACTAGCGGGGGGACTCCAAGAGACCCAGTACTTC
D gene: TRBD2
V gene: TRBV11-2
J gene: TRBJ2-5
clone size: .

CDR3 protein: CASTTEESSYEQYF
CDR3 DNA: TGTGCCAGCACTACAGAAGAAAGCTCCTACGAGCAGTACTTC
D gene: .
V gene: TRBV6-5
J gene: TRBJ2-7
clone size: .

CDR3 protein: CASSADRFNQPQHF
CDR3 DNA: TGTGCCAGCAGTGCAGACAGATTTAATCAGCCCCAGCATTTT
D gene: .
V gene: TRBV6-1
J gene: TRBJ1-5
clone size: .

CDR3 protein: CASSAEGIITEAFF
CDR3 DNA: TGTGCCAGCAGTGCTGAGGGAATAATCACTGAAGCTTTCTTT
D gene: .
V gene: TRBV6-1
J gene: TRBJ1-1
clone size: few

CDR3 protein: CASRYLPPGAGGYEQYF
CDR3 DNA: TGCGCCAGCAGATATCTCCCACCGGGTGCCGGGGGTTACGAGCAGTACTTC
D gene: .
V gene: TRBV4-1
J gene: TRBJ2-7
clone size: .

CDR3 protein: CASSLTSAPHEQYF
CDR3 DNA: TGCGCCAGCAGCCTGACTAGCGCCCCCCACGAGCAGTACTTC
D gene: TRBD2
V gene: TRBV5-1
J gene: TRBJ2-7
clone size: .

CDR3 protein: CASSKDREVFVSTQYF
CDR3 DNA: TGTGCCAGTAGTAAGGACAGGGAAGTTTTTGTCAGCACGCAGTATTTT
D gene: TRBD1
V gene: TRBV19
J gene: TRBJ2-3
clone size: .

CDR3 protein: CASSAAMRGGPQETQYF
CDR3 DNA: TGTGCCAGCAGCGCTGCTATGCGGGGGGGCCCCCAAGAGACCCAGTACTTC
D gene: TRBD2
V gene: TRBV5-6
J gene: TRBJ2-5
clone size: .

CDR3 protein: CASSDRQGAGNQPQHF
CDR3 DNA: TGTGCCAGCAGTGATAGACAGGGGGCAGGCAATCAGCCCCAGCATTTT
D gene: TRBD1
V gene: TRBV6-1
J gene: TRBJ1-5
clone size: many

CDR3 protein: CASRELTGGGYTF
CDR3 DNA: TGTGCCAGCAGGGAACTAACAGGGGGTGGCTACACCTTC
D gene: TRBD1
V gene: TRBV6-1
J gene: TRBJ1-2
clone size: .

CDR3 protein: CAIRAGGPTDTQYF
CDR3 DNA: TGTGCCATTAGAGCGGGAGGGCCCACAGATACGCAGTATTTT
D gene: TRBD2
V gene: TRBV19
J gene: TRBJ2-3
clone size: once

CDR3 protein: CASSGRGGGYTF
CDR3 DNA: TGTGCCAGCAGCGGAAGGGGAGGTGGCTACACCTTC
D gene: .
V gene: TRBV27
J gene: TRBJ1-2
clone size: .

CDR3 protein: CAWRPTGLSTEAFF
CDR3 DNA: TGTGCCTGGAGGCCAACAGGGTTGAGTACTGAAGCTTTCTTT
D gene: .
V gene: TRBV30
J gene: TRBJ1-1
clone size: .

CDR3 protein: CATRGEKLFF
CDR3 DNA: TGTGCCACGCGGGGCGAAAAACTGTTTTTT
D gene: .
V gene: TRBV7-9
J gene: TRBJ1-4
clone size: .

CDR3 protein: CASSIGGGAGQPQHF
CDR3 DNA: TGTGCCAGTAGTATTGGAGGGGGCGCGGGCCAGCCCCAGCATTTT
D gene: TRBD1
V gene: TRBV19
J gene: TRBJ1-5
clone size: .

CDR3 protein: CASGTGLPNTQYF
CDR3 DNA: TGTGCCAGCGGAACCGGACTACCCAATACGCAGTATTTT
D gene: .
V gene: TRBV27
J gene: TRBJ2-3
clone size: .

CDR3 protein: CASSPQAGTAYNEQFF
CDR3 DNA: TGTGCCAGCAGCCCACAAGCGGGCACTGCCTACAATGAGCAGTTCTTC
D gene: .
V gene: TRBV11-2
J gene: TRBJ2-1
clone size: .